These 29 T cell receptor beta chains originate from one sample sequenced in a study of cytomegalovirus exposure and HLA in healthy donors. The primer mix had 60 Vbeta and 13 Jbeta primers. The repertoire was sequenced with immunoSEQ multiplex PCR; TCRdb's copy has only in-frame clones and lacks some. The repertoire holds 100,000 to 150,000 clones, with over 70% as singletons. The source material was PBMCs. These receptors came from a woman aged 45 to 65 in good health and CMV-seronegative.

Concerning this clone: Germline is not matched at one junction end, which may reflect a read error. Here the CDR3 DNA reads TGTGCCGGCAGTGAAGCGCGAGGAGGATTCAACTACGAGCAGTACTTC. Protein: CAGSEARGGFNYEQYF. V is TRBV2 and J is TRBJ2-7; a weak D match, TRBD2 (5 bases). CDR3 size: 16 residues. In germline, CDR1 is SNHLY, CDR2 FYNNEI.

This clone appeared a few times. The chain joins TRBV5-6 to TRBJ1-5, with TRBD1 as a possible D gene (5 bases). The CDR3 contains 14 residues. Trimming took 0 bases from V and 6 from J, leaving 10 bases between them. Looked up from germline, CDR1 is SGHDT and CDR2 is YYEEEE. This CDR3 is CASSLAGSGQPQHF. The CDR3 region has the DNA TGTGCCAGCAGCTTGGCAGGGTCGGGTCAGCCCCAGCATTTT.

Here the CDR3 reads CASGTSGLHEQFF. The CDR3 DNA is TGTGCCAGTGGGACTAGCGGGTTACATGAGCAGTTCTTC. V is TRBV7-3 and J is TRBJ2-1; TRBD2 agrees at 12 bases. Germline CDR1 SGHTA, CDR2 FQGTGA. Trimming cost V 9 bases and J 8 bases; bases outside gene matches: 5. CDR3 length equals 13 residues.

This clone has only a few counts. CDR3 region: CARQGFNSTDTQYF. The DNA for the CDR3 is TGTGCCAGACAGGGCTTCAATAGCACAGATACGCAGTATTTT. The gene calls are TRBV2 and TRBJ2-3; D possibly corresponds to TRBD1 (6 bases). Trimming took off 9 bases at V and 0 bases at J, with 13 bases between the two ends. The CDR3 loop spans 14 amino acids. CDR1 and CDR2 from the germline V gene are SNHLY and FYNNEI.

The chain carries TRBV6-6 and TRBJ1-2, with a possible D match to TRBD1 (6 bases). Germline CDR1 and CDR2: MNHNY and SVGAGI (reference sequence). There are 14 residues in the CDR3. Trimming took off 7 bases at V and 2 bases at J, with 14 bases between the two ends. CDR3 nucleotide sequence: TGTGCCAGCAACGAACAGGGAGGGAACTATGGCTACACCTTC. Its translation: CASNEQGGNYGYTF.

This clone was seen a single time. J is TRBJ1-2 and V is TRBV5-4, with a tentative D call TRBD1 (6 bases). The CDR3 runs to 15 residues. Trimming stripped 3 bases from V and 8 bases from J, with 20 bases between. Germline values: CDR1 SGHNT, CDR2 YYREEE (reference sequence). CDR3 in amino acids: CASSSQQTGPRGYTF. CDR3 coding DNA: TGTGCCAGCAGCTCCCAACAGACAGGTCCTCGAGGCTACACCTTC. The full variable domain, completed using reference TRBV5-4 and TRBJ1-2, is ETGVTQSPTHLIKTRGQQVTLRCSSQSGHNTVSWYQQALGQGPQFIFQYYREEENGRGNFPPRFSGLQFPNYSSELNVNALELDDSALYLCASSSQQTGPRGYTFGSGTRLTVV.

This chain joins TRBV30 and TRBJ2-2; 7 bases are shared with TRBD1. The CDR3 spans 13 residues. The germline V gene encodes CDR1 GTSNPN and CDR2 SVGIG (reference sequence). V gave up 3 bases and J gave up 4 bases; unmatched junction bases: 2. CDR3: CAWRTGSTGELFF. In DNA form, the CDR3 reads TGTGCCTGGAGGACAGGGAGCACCGGGGAGCTGTTTTTT.

This clone has a single count. The genes are TRBV5-6 and TRBJ2-7, with 7 bases matching TRBD2. The V segment lost 5 bases and the J segment 2 bases; nucleotides outside the gene matches: 7. There are 14 residues in the CDR3. Per germline, CDR1 SGHDT and CDR2 YYEEEE. CDR3 bases: TGTGCCAGCAGTCCAAGACTAGCCACCTACGAGCAGTACTTC. Translated: CASSPRLATYEQYF.

On this clone itself: An end of the junction does not agree with germline; a read error may underlie this. The gene calls are TRBV11-2 and TRBJ1-1; maybe TRBD1 (6 bases). The germline CDR1 and CDR2 sequences are SGHAT and FQNNGV. This CDR3 has 13 residues. The CDR3: CASSLEQGTEAFF. Written as DNA, the CDR3 is TGTGCCAGCAGCCTAGAACAGGGTACTGAAGCTTTCTTT.

CDR3 coding DNA: TGCAGCGTTGAAGATACAGGGATGGCCGAGCAGTACTTC. Translating gives CSVEDTGMAEQYF. The chain employs TRBV29-1 and TRBJ2-7, with a tentative D call TRBD1 (6 bases). The CDR3 runs 13 residues. Germline values: CDR1 SQVTM, CDR2 ANQGSEA. With 0 bases removed from V and 6 bases from J, the gap between germline ends came to 12 bases.

The rearrangement joins TRBV30 to TRBJ2-2; possibly TRBD2 for D (5 bases). The CDR3 runs to 15 residues. In germline, CDR1 is GTSNPN, CDR2 SVGIG (reference sequence). V gave up 5 bases and J gave up 5 bases, with 18 bases separating them. The DNA for the CDR3 is TGTGCCTGGGGACTGGATAGGTCATGGACCGGGGAGCTGTTTTTT. It specifies CAWGLDRSWTGELFF. The variable domain in full, with the rest retrieved from reference TRBV30 and TRBJ2-2, is SQTIHQWPATLVQPVGSPLSLECTVEGTSNPNLYWYRQAAGRGLQLLFYSVGIGQISSEVPQNLSASRPQDRQFILSSKKLLLSDSGFYLCAWGLDRSWTGELFFGEGSRLTVL.

The chain uses TRBV15 and TRBJ2-5; TRBD2 matches 9 bases. CDR1 is LNHNV, CDR2 YYDKDF, per germline (reference sequence). This CDR3 is built from 15 residues. Losses at the gene ends were 0 bases for V and 4 bases for J; bases not matched to a gene: 3. CDR3 sequence (DNA): TGTGCCACCAGCAGAGATCTGGGACTAGCAGAGACCCAGTACTTC. It encodes CATSRDLGLAETQYF.

The rearrangement joins TRBV7-8 to TRBJ2-7; 11 bases map to TRBD2. J gave up 2 bases and V 5 bases, and 5 bases lay outside the gene matches. Germline V gene sequence: CDR1 SGHVS, CDR2 FQNEAQ. The CDR3 is 15 residues long. In DNA, the CDR3 is TGTGCCAGCAGCCCGACTAGCGGGATAACCTACGAGCAGTACTTC. This gives the protein CASSPTSGITYEQYF.

This chain joins TRBV6-1 and TRBJ1-1; D not certain. V lost 4 bases and J lost 1, with 10 bases in between. The germline V gene has CDR1 MNHNS and CDR2 SASEGT. The CDR3 runs to 14 residues. CDR3 sequence: CASSAPGSNTEAFF. CDR3 nucleotide sequence: TGTGCCAGCAGTGCCCCGGGTTCGAACACTGAAGCTTTCTTT.

This clone was recorded only once. The chain carries TRBV6-5 and TRBJ1-2; 10 bases map to TRBD1. The V segment lost 2 bases and the J segment 7 bases; nucleotides outside the gene matches: 4. CDR1 and CDR2 (germline): MNHEY, SVGAGI. This CDR3 region has 14 residues. The CDR3 reads CASSYDRGLVGYTF. The DNA of the CDR3 is TGTGCCAGCAGTTACGACAGGGGGCTAGTTGGCTACACCTTC.

As concerns this clone: Germline and junction disagree at one end, which may indicate a read error. This chain uses TRBV7-9 with TRBJ2-3; 8 nucleotides align to TRBD2. There are 17 residues in the CDR3. Germline V gene sequence: CDR1 SEHNR, CDR2 FQNEAQ (reference sequence). CDR3 residues: CSSSNRVLAANTDTQYF. CDR3 DNA sequence: TGTTCCAGCAGCAATCGAGTACTAGCGGCCAACACAGATACGCAGTATTTT.

The chain carries TRBV11-3 and TRBJ2-5, with a possible D match to TRBD2 (6 bases). Trimming cost V 5 bases and J 5 bases, with 15 bases left between them. Germline V gene lookup returns CDR1 SGHNT and CDR2 YENEEA. The CDR3 is 14 residues long. The CDR3 reads CASSKPGGAETQYF. The CDR3 nucleotides are TGTGCCAGCAGCAAACCCGGGGGTGCGGAGACCCAGTACTTC. Combining the CDR3 with reference TRBV11-3 and TRBJ2-5 gives the whole variable domain EAGVVQSPRYKIIEKKQPVAFWCNPISGHNTLYWYLQNLGQGPELLIRYENEEAVDDSQLPKDRFSAERLKGVDSTLKIQPAELGDSAVYLCASSKPGGAETQYFGPGTRLLVL.

A remark on this clone: The junction departs from germline at one end; a sequencing error may be responsible. The CDR3 loop reads CSSSLGSVNQPQHF. The CDR3 nucleotides read TGTTCCAGCAGCTTAGGCAGTGTTAATCAGCCCCAGCATTTT. The V and J genes are TRBV7-9 and TRBJ1-5; unclear D gene. The CDR3 length is 14 residues. The germline CDR1 and CDR2 sequences are SEHNR and FQNEAQ (reference sequence).

The V and J genes are TRBV5-6 and TRBJ2-5; D remains unclear. The length of the CDR3 is 14 residues. V was trimmed by 2 bases and J by 2 bases, leaving 10 bases between them. Looked up from germline, CDR1 is SGHDT and CDR2 is YYEEEE. The DNA of the CDR3 is TGTGCCAGCAGCTTTCCGGGTATGCAAGAGACCCAGTACTTC. Its protein product is CASSFPGMQETQYF.

The sample holds one count of this clone. V and J are TRBV7-9 and TRBJ1-1; 8 bases fit TRBD1. The CDR3 is 14 residues long. Trimming at V came to 4 bases and at J to 5 bases, leaving 6 bases not matched to a gene. Germline V lookup: CDR1 SEHNR, CDR2 FQNEAQ (reference sequence). In DNA, the CDR3 is TGTGCCAGCAGCTCGCAGGGGGCTATGACTGAAGCTTTCTTT. Translated: CASSSQGAMTEAFF. The full variable domain, completed using reference TRBV7-9 and TRBJ1-1, is DTGVSQNPRHKITKRGQNVTFRCDPISEHNRLYWYRQTLGQGPEFLTYFQNEAQLEKSRLLSDRFSAERPKGSFSTLEIQRTEQGDSAMYLCASSSQGAMTEAFFGQGTRLTVV.

The rearrangement joins TRBV4-3 to TRBJ2-5, with 7 bases that match TRBD1. The germline CDR1 and CDR2 sequences are LGHNA and YSLEER. The length of the CDR3 is 14 residues. The trim removed 3 bases at V and 2 bases at J, leaving 3 bases unmatched. The chain's CDR3 is CASSHGTDQETQYF. The CDR3 nucleotides are TGCGCCAGCAGCCATGGGACAGATCAAGAGACCCAGTACTTC.

Comments on this clone: Other nucleotide sequences in the sample specify the same CDR3. The chain uses TRBV27 and TRBJ1-3; D may be TRBD1 (5 bases). The V gene lost 6 bases and the J gene lost 1 base, with 10 bases spanning the gap. Germline V gene sequence: CDR1 MNHEY, CDR2 SMNVEV (reference sequence). The CDR3 is 14 amino acids. The CDR3: CASSLRGSGNTIYF. The CDR3 DNA sequence: TGTGCCAGCAGCCTAAGGGGATCTGGAAACACCATATATTTT.

This clone turned up a few times. The chain employs TRBV7-2 and TRBJ1-4; D call uncertain. V was trimmed by 3 bases and J by 7 bases, leaving 18 bases between them. CDR3 size: 16 residues. In germline, CDR1 is SGHTA, CDR2 FQGNSA. Here the CDR3 reads CASSFGGFWLFEKLFF. The DNA for the CDR3 is TGTGCCAGCAGCTTTGGAGGGTTTTGGTTATTTGAAAAACTGTTTTTT.

There are a few counts of this clone. The J gene is TRBJ2-1, the V gene TRBV4-2; 10 bases map to TRBD2. Germline CDR1 is LGHNA and CDR2 is YNFKEQ. The V segment lost 10 bases and the J segment 5 bases; nucleotides outside the gene matches: 23. This CDR3 is built from 19 residues. The CDR3 protein is CATEGTSDPGRWPNNEQFF. CDR3 nucleotides: TGTGCCACGGAGGGGACTAGCGATCCCGGGCGATGGCCCAACAATGAGCAGTTCTTC.

The J gene is TRBJ1-5, the V gene TRBV19; maybe TRBD1 (6 bases). Germline loops: CDR1 LNHDA, CDR2 SQIVND (reference sequence). V was pared by 11 bases and J by 6 bases, with 20 bases between. The CDR3 covers 14 residues. CDR3 loop: CAPPTAGVLQPQHF. CDR3 DNA sequence: TGTGCCCCCCCGACGGCAGGGGTACTTCAGCCCCAGCATTTT.

The V call is TRBV7-3, the J call TRBJ2-7, with D perhaps matching TRBD1 (5 bases). Per germline, CDR1 SGHTA and CDR2 FQGTGA. CDR3 length equals 12 residues. Trimming removed 2 bases from V and 6 bases from J, with 8 bases in between. Here the CDR3 reads CASSLERGEQYF. The DNA for the CDR3 is TGTGCCAGCAGCTTAGAAAGGGGCGAGCAGTACTTC.

This clone came up a few times. The chain combines TRBV4-3 with TRBJ1-2; 11 nucleotides line up with TRBD1. The CDR3 runs 15 residues. Germline V gene lookup returns CDR1 LGHNA and CDR2 YSLEER. With V trimmed by 4 bases and J by 3 bases, 4 bases remained unmatched. The CDR3 DNA follows: TGCGCCAGCAGCCCTCGGACAGGGGGCGACTATGGCTACACCTTC. This codes for CASSPRTGGDYGYTF.

The chain combines TRBV9 with TRBJ2-7; the match to TRBD2 covers 9 bases. Germline V gives CDR1 SGDLS, CDR2 YYNGEE. The CDR3 consists of 15 residues. V lost 4 bases to trimming and J lost 5 bases; unmatched junction nucleotides: 10. The CDR3 protein is CASSPSSGTSHEQYF. The CDR3 bases are TGTGCCAGCAGCCCGTCCTCCGGGACTAGCCACGAGCAGTACTTC.

The chain has TRBV27 and TRBJ2-1; D gene unclear. Germline-derived CDR1 and CDR2 are MNHEY and SMNVEV (reference sequence). This CDR3 is 13 amino acids long. Trimming stripped 7 bases from V and 6 bases from J, with 13 bases between. CDR3 DNA sequence: TGTGCCAGCACCTTAGCCGGTTCCAATGAGCAGTTCTTC. It translates to CASTLAGSNEQFF.